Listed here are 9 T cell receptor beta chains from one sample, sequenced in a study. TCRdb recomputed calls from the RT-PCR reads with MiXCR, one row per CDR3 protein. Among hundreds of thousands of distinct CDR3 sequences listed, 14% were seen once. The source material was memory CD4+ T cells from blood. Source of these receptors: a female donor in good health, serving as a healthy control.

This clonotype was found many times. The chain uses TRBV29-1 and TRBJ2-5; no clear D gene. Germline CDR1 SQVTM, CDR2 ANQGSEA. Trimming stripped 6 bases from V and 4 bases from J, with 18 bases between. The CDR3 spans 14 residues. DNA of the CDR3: TGCAGCGTGGGGTACTCCGAGCGTTCAGAGACCCAGTACTTC. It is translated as CSVGYSERSETQYF.

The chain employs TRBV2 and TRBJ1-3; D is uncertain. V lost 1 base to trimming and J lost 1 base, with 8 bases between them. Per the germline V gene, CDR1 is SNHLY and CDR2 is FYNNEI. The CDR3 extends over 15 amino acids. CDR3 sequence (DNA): TGTGCCAGCAGTGAAGGAAGGGCTTCTGGAAACACCATATATTTT. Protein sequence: CASSEGRASGNTIYF. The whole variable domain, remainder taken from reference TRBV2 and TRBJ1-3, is EPEVTQTPSHQVTQMGQEVILRCVPISNHLYFYWYRQILGQKVEFLVSFYNNEISEKSEIFDDQFSVERPDGSNFTLKIRSTKLEDSAMYFCASSEGRASGNTIYFGEGSWLTVV.

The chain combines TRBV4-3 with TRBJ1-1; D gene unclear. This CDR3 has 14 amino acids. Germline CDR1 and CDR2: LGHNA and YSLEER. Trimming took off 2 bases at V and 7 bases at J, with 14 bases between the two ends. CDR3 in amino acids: CASSQFLGRDEAFF. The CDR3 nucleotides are TGCGCCAGCAGCCAATTCTTAGGAAGGGATGAAGCTTTCTTT.

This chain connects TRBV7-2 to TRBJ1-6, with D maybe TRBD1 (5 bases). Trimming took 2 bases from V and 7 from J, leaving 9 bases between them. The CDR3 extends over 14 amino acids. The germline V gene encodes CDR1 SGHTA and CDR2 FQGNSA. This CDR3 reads CASSLKTENSPLHF. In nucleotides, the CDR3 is TGTGCCAGCAGCTTAAAGACAGAAAATTCACCCCTCCACTTT.

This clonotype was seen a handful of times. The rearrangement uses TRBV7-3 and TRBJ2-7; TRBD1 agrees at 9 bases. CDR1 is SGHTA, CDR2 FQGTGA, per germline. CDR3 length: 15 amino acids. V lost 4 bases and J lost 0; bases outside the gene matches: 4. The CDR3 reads CASSSTGGVSYEQYF. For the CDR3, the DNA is TGTGCCAGCAGCTCAACAGGGGGCGTCTCCTACGAGCAGTACTTC.

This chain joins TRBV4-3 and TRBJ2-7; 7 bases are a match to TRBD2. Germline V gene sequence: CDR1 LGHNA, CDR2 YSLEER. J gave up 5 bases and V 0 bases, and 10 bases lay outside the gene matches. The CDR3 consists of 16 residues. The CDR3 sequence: CASSQEGGDRPHEQYF. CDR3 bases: TGCGCCAGCAGCCAAGAGGGGGGGGATCGCCCCCACGAGCAGTACTTC.

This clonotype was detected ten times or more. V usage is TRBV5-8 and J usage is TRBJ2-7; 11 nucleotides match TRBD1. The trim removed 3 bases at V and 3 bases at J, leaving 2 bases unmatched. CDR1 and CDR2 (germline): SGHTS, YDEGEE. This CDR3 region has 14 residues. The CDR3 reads CASSSGTGGYEQYF. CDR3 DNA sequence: TGTGCCAGCAGCTCCGGGACAGGGGGCTACGAGCAGTACTTC.

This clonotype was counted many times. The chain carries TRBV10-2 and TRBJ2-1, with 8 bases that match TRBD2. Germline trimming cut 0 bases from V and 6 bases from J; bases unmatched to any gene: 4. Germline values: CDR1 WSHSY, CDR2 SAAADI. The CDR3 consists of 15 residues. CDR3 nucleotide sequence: TGCGCCAGCAGTGAGTCCTTACTAGCGGTCAATGAGCAGTTCTTC. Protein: CASSESLLAVNEQFF.

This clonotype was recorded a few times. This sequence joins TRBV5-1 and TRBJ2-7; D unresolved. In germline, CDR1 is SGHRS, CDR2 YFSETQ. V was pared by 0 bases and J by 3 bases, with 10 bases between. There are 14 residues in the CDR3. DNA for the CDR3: TGCGCCAGCAGCTTGGGACCGACGGTCTACGAGCAGTACTTC. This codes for CASSLGPTVYEQYF.